This TCR beta chain was recovered during a study of T cells in Graves' hyperthyroidism and ophthalmopathy. Turning to the study itself: Peripheral blood draws took place at initial diagnosis, ahead of any treatment. Study results and caveats: Ophthalmopathy was told apart from stable hyperthyroidism by a 13 V-J model. Researchers found most expanded thyroid clonotypes above 0.001 in blood as well.

Germline assignment: CDR1 DFQATT and CDR2 SNEGSKA (reference sequence). The trim removed 0 bases at V and 4 bases at J, leaving 9 bases unmatched. The CDR3 is made up of 16 amino acids. Amplified TCR beta CDR3 regions came from RNA transcripts. The HTBI primer set was used in a first-round RT-PCR of the TCR CDR3. Each CDR3 protein is one row after TCRdb ran MiXCR on the multiplex PCR reads. The sample shows more than 500,000 distinct CDR3 sequences, 15% to 20% of them seen only once. This clonotype was detected ten times or more. The antigen remains unidentified. The receptor's source is a woman in her 30s with Graves' ophthalmopathy. The specimen was blood. The genes are TRBV20-1 and TRBJ1-5; 7 bases line up with TRBD1. CDR3 nucleotide sequence: TGCAGTGCTAGAGATCCCCTCGACAGGGTGAATCAGCCCCAGCATTTT. Its translation: CSARDPLDRVNQPQHF.